These 26 T cell receptor beta chains were sequenced from one sample in a study of T cell responses to AZD1222 COVID-19 vaccine. The method was immunoSEQ multiplex PCR; TCRdb's version includes in-frame clones alone and lacks a portion of them. The sample includes over 150,000 clones, 85% to 95% of them seen just once. The input for sequencing was peripheral blood, taken on day 0 of AZD1222 vaccination. The receptors stem from an adult in good health.

The CDR3 bases are TGCGCCAGCAGCCAAGATGCCCCACTAGCGGAGTCCATGGGGACCCAGTACTTC. Protein: CASSQDAPLAESMGTQYF. V gene TRBV4-1 combines with J gene TRBJ2-5, with 8 nucleotides matching TRBD2. This CDR3 is 18 amino acids long. CDR1 and CDR2 from the germline V gene are MGHRA and YSYEKL. With V trimmed by 0 bases and J by 7 bases, 16 bases remained unmatched.

The chain uses TRBV3-1 (or the pseudogene TRBV3-2) and TRBJ2-4; TRBD1 matches 7 bases. The CDR3 is 13 residues long. V shed 4 bases and J 13 bases; nucleotides not matched to a gene: 10. Germline loops: CDR1 LGHDT, CDR2 YNNKEL (reference sequence). The CDR3 coding sequence is TGTGCCAGCAGCCTCCCGGGACAGCGATCGCAGTACTTC. Amino acids: CASSLPGQRSQYF.

The chain links TRBV27 to TRBJ1-2; D gene uncertain. V was pared by 7 bases and J by 6 bases, with 9 bases between. Germline CDR1 is MNHEY and CDR2 is SMNVEV (reference sequence). The CDR3 totals 11 residues. The CDR3 loop is CASIGGDGYTF. CDR3 in DNA: TGTGCCAGCATAGGCGGAGATGGCTACACCTTC.

The gene calls are TRBV30 and TRBJ1-1, with 9 bases that match TRBD1. The germline gives CDR1 GTSNPN, CDR2 SVGIG (reference sequence). After removal of 3 bases from V and 6 bases from J, the junction contained 20 bases not matched to a gene. The CDR3 sequence is 18 residues long. Written as DNA, the CDR3 is TGTGCCTGGAGGCACCCGAGGGACAGGGTCTTGGTTTCCGCTGAAGCTTTCTTT. It specifies CAWRHPRDRVLVSAEAFF.

The V gene is TRBV12-3 or TRBV12-4, the J gene TRBJ1-2; D is undetermined. There are 13 residues in the CDR3. V lost 1 base and J lost 2, with 5 bases in between. The CDR3 bases are TGTGCCAGCAGTTTAGTCAGGAACTATGGCTACACCTTC. Translated: CASSLVRNYGYTF.

This sequence joins TRBV29-1 and TRBJ1-3, with a tentative D call TRBD1 (6 bases). The length of the CDR3 is 14 residues. The germline gives CDR1 SQVTM, CDR2 ANQGSEA. The V end lost 7 bases, the J end lost 0 bases, and 13 bases lay between the germline ends. The CDR3 nucleotides read TGCAGCGCAGGAACAGGGATCTCTGGAAACACCATATATTTT. Encoded protein: CSAGTGISGNTIYF. Based on the CDR3 plus reference TRBV29-1 and TRBJ1-3, the full variable domain is SAVISQKPSRDICQRGTSLTIQCQVDSQVTMMFWYRQQPGQSLTLIATANQGSEATYESGFVIDKFPISRPNLTFSTLTVSNMSPEDSSIYLCSAGTGISGNTIYFGEGSWLTVV.

This sequence joins TRBV11-2 and TRBJ1-2; D remains unclear. The CDR3 has 16 amino acids. CDR1 is SGHAT and CDR2 is FQNNGV in the germline V gene. Between the trimmed V and J ends, which lost 5 bases and 2 bases, there was a span of 18 bases. This chain's CDR3 is CASSPGLTTYNYGYTF. The DNA of the CDR3 is TGTGCCAGCAGCCCCGGACTGACGACTTACAACTATGGCTACACCTTC.

The rearrangement uses TRBV10-3 and TRBJ1-2; D is unresolved. Germline CDR1 and CDR2: ENHRY and SYGVKD. V lost 2 bases and J 7 bases, leaving 8 bases between the germline ends. This CDR3 has 12 residues. The CDR3 sequence: CAISEGTGGYTF. CDR3 in DNA: TGTGCCATCAGTGAGGGAACGGGTGGCTACACCTTC.

The V call is TRBV28, the J call TRBJ1-6; D uncertain. The V gene lost 9 bases and the J gene lost 10 bases, with 16 bases spanning the gap. CDR1 is MDHEN, CDR2 SYDVKM, per germline. The CDR3 length is 13 residues. CDR3 in DNA: TGTGCCAGTCTGGAGAGGGAAAGCTCACCCCTCCACTTT. This codes for CASLERESSPLHF.

The chain joins TRBV2 to TRBJ1-1; D gene uncertain. Trimming took 8 bases from V and 1 from J, leaving 5 bases between them. The CDR3 has 11 amino acids. Germline CDR1 reads SNHLY; CDR2 reads FYNNEI. CDR3 nucleotide sequence: TGTGCCAGCGAAGGGAACACTGAAGCTTTCTTT. Translated: CASEGNTEAFF.

The chain combines TRBV30 with TRBJ2-2, with a possible D match to TRBD2 (5 bases). Trimming stripped 0 bases from V and 1 base from J, with 6 bases between. From germline, CDR1 is GTSNPN and CDR2 SVGIG (reference sequence). The length of the CDR3 is 14 residues. The CDR3 protein is CAWSVRGNTGELFF. CDR3 coding DNA: TGTGCCTGGAGTGTACGGGGGAACACCGGGGAGCTGTTTTTT.

The chain joins TRBV19 to TRBJ2-4, with 7 bases that match TRBD2. The CDR3 runs 15 residues. V lost 5 bases to trimming and J lost 6 bases; unmatched junction nucleotides: 10. Germline V gene lookup returns CDR1 LNHDA and CDR2 SQIVND (reference sequence). CDR3 amino acids: CASSYGGGWGNIQYF. The CDR3 DNA is TGTGCCAGTAGTTATGGGGGAGGGTGGGGAAACATTCAGTACTTC.

The CDR3 DNA sequence: TGTGCCAGTAGTATATTTCAGGGCCCCAAAAACATTCAGTACTTC. Amino acid sequence: CASSIFQGPKNIQYF. The chain uses TRBV19 and TRBJ2-4, with a tentative D call TRBD1 (5 bases). The ends were cut back, 2 bases at V and 2 bases at J, with 10 bases in the middle. CDR1 LNHDA and CDR2 SQIVND come from the germline V gene (reference sequence). CDR3 length: 15 amino acids.

The chain employs TRBV2 and TRBJ1-1; D possibly corresponds to TRBD1 (5 bases). Between the trimmed V and J ends, which lost 8 bases and 2 bases, there was a span of 15 bases. The CDR3 runs to 14 residues. Germline CDR1 is SNHLY and CDR2 is FYNNEI. The CDR3 DNA is TGTGCCAGCTCCTACACGGGGGGTAACACTGAAGCTTTCTTT. Translation: CASSYTGGNTEAFF. Combining the CDR3 with reference TRBV2 and TRBJ1-1 gives the whole variable domain EPEVTQTPSHQVTQMGQEVILRCVPISNHLYFYWYRQILGQKVEFLVSFYNNEISEKSEIFDDQFSVERPDGSNFTLKIRSTKLEDSAMYFCASSYTGGNTEAFFGQGTRLTVV.

This chain joins TRBV28 and TRBJ1-4, with TRBD1 identical over 7 bases. CDR1 MDHEN and CDR2 SYDVKM come from the germline V gene. The CDR3 length is 17 residues. V shed 6 bases and J 7 bases; nucleotides not matched to a gene: 17. The CDR3 bases are TGTGCCAGCAGACGAGAGCTAACAGGGGTAGTGGGTGAAAAACTGTTTTTT. This gives the protein CASRRELTGVVGEKLFF. Variable domain in full (rest from reference TRBV28 and TRBJ1-4): DVKVTQSSRYLVKRTGEKVFLECVQDMDHENMFWYRQDPGLGLRLIYFSYDVKMKEKGDIPEGYSVSREKKERFSLILESASTNQTSMYLCASRRELTGVVGEKLFFGSGTQLSVL.

This sequence joins TRBV3-1 (or the pseudogene TRBV3-2) and TRBJ1-2; tentatively, D is TRBD1 (5 bases). V was clipped by 6 bases and J by 0 bases, with 17 bases between them. This CDR3 is 16 amino acids long. Looked up from germline, CDR1 is LGHDT and CDR2 is YNNKEL (reference sequence). Written as DNA, the CDR3 is TGTGCCAGCAGTCTCCCCGGGACGCCTTCTAACTATGGCTACACCTTC. Translation: CASSLPGTPSNYGYTF.

The chain combines TRBV7-6 with TRBJ2-5, with 8 positions matching TRBD2. The germline CDR1 and CDR2 sequences are SGHVS and FNYEAQ. This CDR3 comprises 17 residues. The V and J ends lost 2 bases and 4 bases, in that order; junction bases with no gene match: 12. CDR3 region: CASSLLVPAAGGETQYF. The CDR3, as DNA: TGTGCCAGCAGCTTATTGGTCCCAGCGGCGGGAGGAGAGACCCAGTACTTC.

J is TRBJ2-7 and V is TRBV2; possibly TRBD1 or TRBD2 for D (7 bases each). Germline CDR1 SNHLY, CDR2 FYNNEI. V lost 7 bases to trimming and J lost 5 bases, with 21 bases between them. The CDR3 is 15 amino acids. In DNA form, the CDR3 reads TGTGCCAGCATCCGAAACCCAGCAGGGGGGGACGAGCAGTACGTC. It translates to CASIRNPAGGDEQYV.

Only a few counts were recorded for this clone. The V and J genes are TRBV4-3 and TRBJ2-3; the match to TRBD1 covers 7 bases. V dropped 1 base and J dropped 2; count of bases not matched to a gene: 3. Germline V gene lookup returns CDR1 LGHNA and CDR2 YSLEER. The CDR3 contains 15 residues. This chain's CDR3 is CASSQGTGVTDTQYF. As DNA, the CDR3 is TGCGCCAGCAGCCAAGGGACAGGAGTCACAGATACGCAGTATTTT.

The gene calls are TRBV10-2 and TRBJ2-3; 13 nucleotides match TRBD2. The CDR3 has 14 residues. V dropped 9 bases and J dropped 4; count of bases not matched to a gene: 4. Germline-derived CDR1 and CDR2 are WSHSY and SAAADI. The CDR3 loop is CARGLAGTADTQYF. The CDR3 coding sequence is TGCGCCAGGGGACTAGCGGGAACCGCAGATACGCAGTATTTT.

The V gene is TRBV6-5, the J gene TRBJ1-1; TRBD1 might be the D (5 bases). CDR3 size: 10 residues. The V gene's germline CDR1 is MNHEY and CDR2 SVGAGI. Trimming took 11 bases from V and 1 from J, leaving 5 bases between them. Written as DNA, the CDR3 is TGTGCCGGGGGGAACACTGAAGCTTTCTTT. It yields the protein CAGGNTEAFF.

This sequence joins TRBV19 and TRBJ1-1; the match to TRBD1 covers 9 bases. The length of the CDR3 is 13 residues. The trim removed 3 bases at V and 8 bases at J, leaving 4 bases unmatched. Germline assignment: CDR1 LNHDA and CDR2 SQIVND (reference sequence). The CDR3 nucleotides are TGTGCCAGTAGTATCTGGGGACAGGGCGAAGCTTTCTTT. Translating it yields CASSIWGQGEAFF.

This CDR3 reads CATSEQGNYGYTF. As DNA, the CDR3 is TGTGCCACCAGTGAACAGGGCAACTATGGCTACACCTTC. The V call is TRBV24-1, the J call TRBJ1-2, with TRBD1 as a possible D gene (6 bases). In germline, CDR1 is KGHDR, CDR2 SFDVKD. This CDR3 comprises 13 residues. Deletions cut 4 bases from V and 2 bases from J, with 7 bases between.

The V gene is TRBV6-2 or TRBV6-3, the J gene TRBJ1-5, with 8 bases that match TRBD1. This CDR3 comprises 15 residues. V was clipped by 1 base and J by 4 bases; unmatched bases: 3. CDR1 MNHEY and CDR2 SVGEGT come from the germline V gene. CDR3 nucleotide sequence: TGTGCCAGCAGTTACTGGACAGGGTGGAATCAGCCCCAGCATTTT. This translates into CASSYWTGWNQPQHF.

The chain employs TRBV20-1 and TRBJ2-3; D remains ambiguous. Per germline, CDR1 DFQATT and CDR2 SNEGSKA (reference sequence). V was trimmed by 6 bases and J by 2 bases, leaving 6 bases between them. This CDR3 has 11 residues. For the CDR3, the DNA is TGCAGTGCGCCAGACACAGATACGCAGTATTTT. Protein sequence: CSAPDTDTQYF.

The rearrangement links TRBV11-2 to TRBJ1-1; tentative D call: TRBD1 (6 bases). Per the germline V gene, CDR1 is SGHAT and CDR2 is FQNNGV. Trimming cost V 4 bases and J 0 bases, with 15 bases left between them. This CDR3 has 16 residues. The CDR3 loop reads CASSSTLRGLNTEAFF. The CDR3, as DNA: TGTGCCAGCAGCTCCACCCTGCGGGGGCTGAACACTGAAGCTTTCTTT.